These 17 T cell receptor beta chains were sequenced from one sample in a study of CD8+ T cells in alopecia areata. A panel of CD4, CD8alpha, NKG2D, NKG2ACE and other markers served to sort pooled cutaneous lymph node cells. Extraction of RNA preceded its reverse transcription into cDNA, which served as the sequencing template. Repertoires were generated with immunoSEQ multiplex PCR, while TCRdb's copy carries only in-frame clones and drops some. The sample is made up of around 300,000 clones, none counted only once. The sample was CD4+ T cells sorted from a lymph node. The receptors were gathered from a C3H/HeJ mouse with alopecia areata. Strain haplotype at MHC: H2-k.

This clone was recorded a few times. Gene names and germline match the mouse. With the read ending 4 residues before the CDR3 end, the germline J gene is used to fill in that end. This chain uses TRBV12-1 with TRBJ1-1; 8 nucleotides agree with TRBD1. Germline CDR1 and CDR2: SGHSN and HYEKVE. CDR3 length equals 14 residues. CDR3 in amino acids: CASSLAGGGTEVFF. Partial CDR3 DNA: TGTGCCAGCTCTCTCGCAGGGGGCGGGACA.

As for this clone: Germline and genes here are mouse. Read data end 4 residues before the CDR3 end; the end is taken from the germline J gene. The chain joins TRBV13-3 to TRBJ2-7; 7 positions agree with TRBD2. The CDR3 extends over 15 amino acids. Germline assignment: CDR1 NNHDY and CDR2 SYVADS. The V segment lost 0 bases and the J segment 0 bases; nucleotides outside the gene matches: 3. CDR3: CASSDALGVSYEQYF. The part of the CDR3 DNA that was read is TGTGCCAGCAGTGATGCTCTGGGGGTCTCCTAT.

A word on this clone: Genes here carry mouse names. The read terminates 4 residues ahead of where the CDR3 ends, so the germline J gene completes it. V is TRBV1 and J is TRBJ2-7; 7 positions match TRBD1. CDR3 length equals 16 residues. V lost 1 base, J lost 0 bases, and 6 bases stayed unmatched. Germline assignment: CDR1 NSQYPW and CDR2 LRSPGD (reference sequence). The CDR3 bases that were read are TGCACCTGCAGTGCAGCCGACAGGGTTAGCTCCTAT. It is translated as CTCSAADRVSSY. The whole CDR3 protein reads CTCSAADRVSSYEQYF.

Concerning this clone: Gene names are mouse gene names. The sequenced fragment ends 4 residues before the CDR3 boundary, so the rest is inferred from the germline J gene. The same CDR3 also results from other DNA sequences found in this sample. This chain connects TRBV1 to TRBJ1-1, with 10 bases that match TRBD1. This CDR3 contains 14 residues. V trimming: 6 bases; J trimming: 1 base; junction bases outside the gene matches: 2. Looked up from germline, CDR1 is NSQYPW and CDR2 is LRSPGD (reference sequence). This chain's CDR3 is CTCSGDRGNTEVFF. The CDR3 bases that were read are TGCACCTGCAGCGGGGACAGGGGAAACACA.

For this clone: Gene names denote mouse genes. The observed sequence ends 4 residues before the CDR3 terminus, with the missing tail filled in from the germline J gene. V is TRBV13-3 and J is TRBJ2-2; D is perhaps TRBD1 (5 bases). CDR3 length: 15 amino acids. CDR1 is NNHDY, CDR2 SYVADS, per germline. Trimming shortened V by 3 bases and J by 0 bases, and 9 bases separated the two germline ends. Partial CDR3 DNA: TGTGCCAGCAGTGGGACAATTGCAAACACCGGG. This sequence encodes CASSGTIANTG. From start to end, the CDR3 is CASSGTIANTGQLYF.

In its sample, this clone was seen a few times. The gene names here belong to mouse. The read is 4 residues too short to cover the CDR3 end, so that end is filled in from the germline J gene. V and J are TRBV13-1 and TRBJ1-1; TRBD1 might be the D (5 bases). V lost 9 bases to trimming and J lost 1 base, with 7 bases between them. The CDR3 is made up of 11 amino acids. In germline, CDR1 is NSHNY, CDR2 SYGAGN. The CDR3 spells CATTGNTEVFF. The sequenced part of the CDR3 DNA is TGTGCCACCACAGGAAACACA.

This clone came up a few times. Gene names refer to mouse genes. The sequence runs out 4 residues before the end of the CDR3; the remainder is reconstructed from the germline J gene. Within the sample, other DNA sequences also encode this same CDR3. The rearrangement uses TRBV13-2 and TRBJ2-1; 8 bases line up with TRBD2. Germline CDR1 and CDR2: NNHNN and SYGAGS (reference sequence). The CDR3 is 14 residues long. The V and J ends lost 5 bases and 1 base, in that order; junction bases with no gene match: 2. CDR3 DNA (partial): TGTGCCAGCGGCCCTGGGGGGAACTATGCT. Its translation: CASGPGGNYA. The full-length CDR3 reads as CASGPGGNYAEQFF.

A remark on this clone: Genes and germline come from the mouse. Read sequence stops 4 residues before the CDR3 end, and the germline J gene provides the missing end. The chain carries TRBV31 and TRBJ2-5; 10 nucleotides agree with TRBD1. Germline V lookup: CDR1 GKSSPN, CDR2 SITVG. CDR3 length: 13 residues. The CDR3 protein is CAWGDRGEDTQYF. The part of the CDR3 DNA that was read is TGTGCCTGGGGGGACAGGGGAGAAGAC.

Of note for this clone: Each gene name is a mouse one. CDR3 region: CASSDGQANTEVFF. The sequenced part of the CDR3 DNA is TGTGCCAGCAGTGATGGACAAGCAAACACA. The chain employs TRBV13-3 and TRBJ1-1; no reliable D call. The CDR3 end is not reached by the read, which stops 4 residues before it; the germline J gene fills it in. The CDR3 loop spans 14 amino acids. V was cut by 0 bases and J by 0 bases, with 6 bases left in between. The germline CDR1 and CDR2 sequences are NNHDY and SYVADS.

The table lists this clone with a few counts. The germline and genes are mouse ones. The read is 4 residues too short to cover the CDR3 end, so that end is filled in from the germline J gene. The genes are TRBV13-2 and TRBJ2-1, with a possible D match to TRBD1 (6 bases). The V gene's germline CDR1 is NNHNN and CDR2 SYGAGS (reference sequence). The V end lost 4 bases, the J end lost 5 bases, and 13 bases lay between the germline ends. The CDR3 has 14 residues. CDR3 residues: CASGSPGQNAEQFF. The part of the CDR3 DNA that was read is TGTGCCAGCGGTTCTCCGGGACAAAATGCT.

Comment on this clone: Gene names are the mouse ones. The read ends 4 residues early relative to the CDR3; the germline J gene fills the gap. The gene calls are TRBV13-2 and TRBJ2-3, with 8 bases identical to TRBD1. CDR3 length equals 13 residues. The V gene's germline CDR1 is NNHNN and CDR2 SYGAGS (reference sequence). Partial CDR3 DNA: TGTGCCAGCGGTGACGGGACAGGAGAA. Translation: CASGDGTGE. The full-length CDR3 reads as CASGDGTGETLYF.

Concerning this clone: Each gene name is a mouse one. The CDR3 sequence: CASSLDRANNYAEQFF. The DNA read from the CDR3 is TGTGCCAGCAGCCTCGACAGGGCCAATAACTATGCT. The chain is built from TRBV13-3 and TRBJ2-1; TRBD1 matches at 7 bases. The CDR3 extends 4 residues past the end of the read, so its final part is completed from the germline J gene. V lost 5 bases to trimming and J lost 0 bases; unmatched junction nucleotides: 8. This CDR3 region has 16 residues. Germline CDR1 reads NNHDY; CDR2 reads SYVADS.

This clone was observed a handful of times. All gene names here are mouse names. The read comes to an end 4 residues before the CDR3 does, leaving the germline J gene to fill in the end. The genes are TRBV1 and TRBJ2-3; D might be TRBD2 (6 bases). CDR1 is NSQYPW, CDR2 LRSPGD, per germline (reference sequence). Between the trimmed V and J ends, which lost 5 bases and 2 bases, there was a span of 11 bases. The CDR3 is made up of 14 amino acids. The CDR3 DNA, read in part, is TGCACCTGCAGTAACCGGGACTCTGCAGAA. Residues: CTCSNRDSAE. The CDR3 in full is CTCSNRDSAETLYF.

Of note for this clone: Germline and genes: mouse. The CDR3 goes on 4 residues after the read ends, and that part is filled in from the germline J gene. This chain joins TRBV5 and TRBJ2-7; 9 nucleotides agree with TRBD1. This CDR3 is built from 14 residues. Germline-derived CDR1 and CDR2 are LGHNA and YNLKQL (reference sequence). The CDR3 sequence is CASSQDTGGDEQYF. The sequenced part of the CDR3 DNA is TGTGCCAGCAGCCAAGATACAGGGGGCGAT.

Turning to this clone: Any gene name here is a mouse gene name. The missing CDR3 end, 4 residues past where the read stops, is filled in from the germline J gene. The rearrangement uses TRBV5 and TRBJ2-2; maybe TRBD1 (6 bases). This CDR3 contains 16 residues. From germline, CDR1 is LGHNA and CDR2 YNLKQL (reference sequence). V was shortened by 5 bases and J by 0 bases, with 13 bases between the two germline ends. The CDR3 loop is CASSSPGQANTGQLYF. CDR3 bases read: TGTGCCAGCAGCTCTCCGGGACAAGCAAACACCGGG.

Regarding this clone: Germline and genes here are mouse. The read ends 4 residues before the CDR3 terminus; that terminus is restored from the germline J gene. The chain couples TRBV13-3 to TRBJ2-5; TRBD2 agrees at 8 bases. From germline, CDR1 is NNHDY and CDR2 SYVADS. The ends lost 5 bases at V and 2 bases at J; junction bases unmatched: 1. CDR3 length: 13 amino acids. The CDR3 sequence: CASRWGGQDTQYF. CDR3 DNA (partial): TGTGCCAGCAGGTGGGGGGGCCAAGAC.

Concerning this clone: Germline and genes: mouse. The sequence runs out 4 residues before the end of the CDR3; the remainder is reconstructed from the germline J gene. The V and J genes are TRBV5 and TRBJ1-2; 9 bases fit TRBD1. Unmatched junction bases numbered 11, after V lost 1 base and J lost 2 bases. Germline V gene sequence: CDR1 LGHNA, CDR2 YNLKQL (reference sequence). This CDR3 is built from 18 residues. CDR3 sequence reads: CASSQGIPDRGMNSDYTF. The part of the CDR3 DNA that was read is TGTGCCAGCAGCCAAGGAATACCGGACAGGGGAATGAACTCC.